Shown below are 20 T cell receptor beta chains from a single sample sequenced in a study of identical twins. TCRdb reanalysed the 5' RACE reads using MiXCR and keeps one entry per CDR3 protein. The sample has about 700,000 distinct CDR3 sequences; approximately 9% are singletons. The same specimen was also included in a second study, on yellow fever vaccine responses in identical twins.

Material: PBMCs. The receptor set was obtained from a woman in her late teens or twenties in good health.

This sequence joins TRBV6-2 or TRBV6-3 and TRBJ2-1, with 9 bases fitting TRBD2. CDR1 is MNHEY, CDR2 SVGEGT, per germline. CDR3 size: 16 residues. V gave up 3 bases and J gave up 5 bases; unmatched junction bases: 8. The CDR3 loop reads CASSYVAGALDNEQFF. CDR3 in DNA: TGTGCCAGCAGTTATGTAGCGGGGGCGCTAGACAATGAGCAGTTCTTC.

This chain connects TRBV30 to TRBJ2-1; D is unclear. Germline V gives CDR1 GTSNPN, CDR2 SVGIG (reference sequence). There are 14 residues in the CDR3. V lost 0 bases and J 4 bases, leaving 10 bases between the germline ends. This chain's CDR3 is CAWSVTRQYNEQFF. The CDR3 DNA follows: TGTGCCTGGAGTGTCACGCGGCAGTACAATGAGCAGTTCTTC.

V and J are TRBV12-3 or TRBV12-4 and TRBJ2-3; no clear D. V was trimmed by 2 bases and J by 3 bases, leaving 9 bases between them. This CDR3 region has 14 residues. The CDR3 nucleotides read TGTGCCAGCAGTTTACTCCGGGCAACAGATACGCAGTATTTT. This codes for CASSLLRATDTQYF.

The rearrangement joins TRBV29-1 to TRBJ2-7, with 9 bases that match TRBD1. The ends lost 3 bases at V and 6 bases at J; junction bases unmatched: 6. The CDR3 runs to 13 residues. Germline-derived CDR1 and CDR2 are SQVTM and ANQGSEA. For the CDR3, the DNA is TGCAGCGTTGATGGGGACAGGGCAGGCGAGCAGTACTTC. Translation: CSVDGDRAGEQYF.

This clonotype was seen repeatedly, ten times or more. The chain has TRBV11-1 and TRBJ2-7; 10 bases are shared with TRBD2. With 5 bases clipped from V and 2 bases from J, the junction kept 24 bases outside the gene matches. The CDR3 covers 21 residues. Germline values: CDR1 SGHAT, CDR2 FQDESV (reference sequence). The CDR3 bases are TGTGCCAGCAGCCCTGAACATGGACAGGCGGTTACTAGCGGGGAGACCTACGAGCAGTACTTC. Protein product: CASSPEHGQAVTSGETYEQYF.

This clonotype was seen at least ten times. The rearrangement uses TRBV6-6 and TRBJ1-5; D is undetermined. Trimming took 9 bases from V and 7 from J, leaving 16 bases between them. CDR3 length: 13 residues. Germline assignment: CDR1 MNHNY and CDR2 SVGAGI (reference sequence). DNA of the CDR3: TGTGCCAGTACGGAGGGAAGTGGACAGCCCCAGCATTTT. Residues: CASTEGSGQPQHF.

This clonotype was picked up many times. This sequence joins TRBV7-8 and TRBJ1-1; 7 nucleotides align to TRBD1. The CDR3 sequence is 14 residues long. CDR1 and CDR2 from the germline V gene are SGHVS and FQNEAQ. V lost 3 bases and J lost 5; bases outside the gene matches: 6. The CDR3 region is CASSFRQGGTEAFF. The CDR3 DNA follows: TGTGCCAGCAGCTTCCGACAGGGTGGGACTGAAGCTTTCTTT.

The chain joins TRBV20-1 to TRBJ2-7; TRBD2 is a possible D gene (5 bases). Germline loops: CDR1 DFQATT, CDR2 SNEGSKA (reference sequence). The V end lost 1 base, the J end lost 1 base, and 14 bases lay between the germline ends. The CDR3 covers 15 residues. The CDR3 spells CSARAPGFGSYEQYF. CDR3 bases: TGCAGTGCTAGAGCCCCGGGGTTTGGTTCCTACGAGCAGTACTTC.

Only a few counts were recorded for this clonotype. The chain employs TRBV7-8 and TRBJ1-5; D might be TRBD1 (5 bases). V dropped 6 bases and J dropped 1 base, with 7 bases sitting between them. There are 13 residues in the CDR3. Germline CDR1 and CDR2: SGHVS and FQNEAQ. The chain's CDR3 is CASRQDSNQPQHF. The CDR3 DNA is TGTGCCAGCAGACAGGACAGCAATCAGCCCCAGCATTTT.

This CDR3 reads CSARDIAPLAGSYEQYF. For the CDR3, the DNA is TGCAGTGCTAGAGATATCGCCCCTCTAGCGGGCTCCTACGAGCAGTACTTC. This chain connects TRBV20-1 to TRBJ2-7; TRBD2 matches 8 bases. The CDR3 is 17 residues long. V lost 0 bases to trimming and J lost 0 bases; unmatched junction nucleotides: 10. Germline V gene data show CDR1 as DFQATT and CDR2 as SNEGSKA (reference sequence).

This sequence joins TRBV27 and TRBJ2-6; D is undetermined. The germline V gene has CDR1 MNHEY and CDR2 SMNVEV (reference sequence). The CDR3 has 14 amino acids. V was cut by 3 bases and J by 0 bases, with 3 bases left in between. The CDR3 DNA reads TGTGCCAGCAGTTTTTTCTCTGGGGCCAACGTCCTGACTTTC. This encodes CASSFFSGANVLTF. Drawing the rest from reference TRBV27 and TRBJ2-6, the complete variable domain is EAQVTQNPRYLITVTGKKLTVTCSQNMNHEYMSWYRQDPGLGLRQIYYSMNVEVTDKGDVPEGYKVSRKEKRNFPLILESPSPNQTSLYFCASSFFSGANVLTFGAGSRLTVL.

The rearrangement joins TRBV24-1 to TRBJ1-3; D is uncertain. V lost 3 bases and J 0 bases, leaving 11 bases between the germline ends. This CDR3 has 16 amino acids. The V gene's germline CDR1 is KGHDR and CDR2 SFDVKD. CDR3 sequence: CATSDTRDVSGNTIYF. CDR3 DNA: TGTGCCACCAGTGATACGAGGGATGTCTCTGGAAACACCATATATTTT.

This clonotype turned up a few times. The V and J genes are TRBV12-3 or TRBV12-4 and TRBJ1-2; D unclear. CDR3 length equals 13 residues. Deletions cut 6 bases from V and 3 bases from J, with 11 bases between. For the CDR3, the DNA is TGTGCCAGCAGCGTGACAACCGACTATGGCTACACCTTC. Translating gives CASSVTTDYGYTF.

The genes are TRBV10-3 and TRBJ2-7, with 11 bases that match TRBD2. V lost 3 bases and J lost 2; bases outside the gene matches: 6. CDR3 length: 16 residues. Germline V gene data show CDR1 as ENHRY and CDR2 as SYGVKD. The CDR3 DNA reads as TGTGCCATCAGTGATTCACTAGCGGGGGCCCCCTACGAGCAGTACTTC. Its translation: CAISDSLAGAPYEQYF.

A few counts support this clonotype. V is TRBV7-2 and J is TRBJ2-5, with 7 positions matching TRBD1. Trimming removed 6 bases from V and 3 bases from J; junction bases left unmatched: 4. Germline-derived CDR1 and CDR2 are SGHTA and FQGNSA. The length of the CDR3 is 13 residues. CDR3 in amino acids: CASRLQGKETQYF. The CDR3 coding sequence is TGTGCCAGCAGACTACAGGGGAAAGAGACCCAGTACTTC.

The chain uses TRBV20-1 and TRBJ1-1, with no clear D. V was trimmed by 4 bases and J by 1 base, leaving 7 bases between them. The CDR3 loop spans 12 amino acids. The germline CDR1 and CDR2 sequences are DFQATT and SNEGSKA (reference sequence). The CDR3 coding sequence is TGCAGTGCTATGTCAAAGAACACTGAAGCTTTCTTT. The encoded protein is CSAMSKNTEAFF.

The chain recombines TRBV12-3 or TRBV12-4 with TRBJ2-5, with no clear D. The CDR3 is made up of 15 amino acids. The V end was cut by 1 base, the J end by 4 bases, with 13 bases between. The CDR3 nucleotides read TGTGCCAGCAGTTTAGTTGGACCCCAGGCAGAGACCCAGTACTTC. Translating it yields CASSLVGPQAETQYF.

In the case of this clonotype: Its ends do not fully match the called genes, so a read error is possible. This chain joins TRBV10-3 and TRBJ1-1; possibly TRBD1 for D (5 bases). This CDR3 contains 14 residues. Germline values: CDR1 ENHRY, CDR2 SYGVKD. This chain's CDR3 is CAISGGGGNTEACF. The CDR3 region has the DNA TGTGCCATCAGTGGTGGGGGTGGGAACACTGAAGCTTGCTTT.

This clonotype was detected many times. The rearrangement joins TRBV7-3 to TRBJ2-1; no firm D call. V lost 5 bases and J 6 bases, leaving 8 bases between the germline ends. Germline values: CDR1 SGHTA, CDR2 FQGTGA. The CDR3 runs to 12 residues. The DNA of the CDR3 is TGTGCCAGCAGCCAGAGTACCAATGAGCAGTTCTTC. As protein: CASSQSTNEQFF. Together with reference TRBV7-3 and TRBJ2-1, the CDR3 gives the full variable domain: GAGVSQTPSNKVTEKGKYVELRCDPISGHTALYWYRQSLGQGPEFLIYFQGTGAADDSGLPNDRFFAVRPEGSVSTLKIQRTERGDSAVYLCASSQSTNEQFFGPGTRLTVL.

The V gene is TRBV6-5, the J gene TRBJ1-1; D is undetermined. The CDR3 contains 16 residues. The V and J ends lost 4 bases and 5 bases respectively, with 20 bases between them. Germline V gene data show CDR1 as MNHEY and CDR2 as SVGAGI. The CDR3 coding sequence is TGTGCCAGCAGTTCTAACATCCTCCTGGGGAAAACTGAAGCTTTCTTT. Its translation is CASSSNILLGKTEAFF.